This T cell receptor beta chain derives from a study of T-cell reconstitution after alpha-beta-depleted transplantation in children. Study-level points and caveats: T-cell numbers and diversity one year post-transplant derived largely from freshly generated T cells. Expanded graft clones, several hundred of them, were reportedly the source of alpha-beta T cells about two months after transplant. High day-60 TCRbeta diversity in some patients came from surviving recipient T cells and thymic progenitors.

This clonotype was detected many times. Its target is not known. The CDR3 consists of 14 residues. The ends were cut back, 4 bases at V and 0 bases at J, with 11 bases in the middle. The germline V gene has CDR1 SGHRS and CDR2 YFSETQ. Molecular barcoding with unique molecular identifiers was used for the TCRbeta library. MiXCR, run by TCRdb on the PCR reads, gives a single entry per CDR3 protein. Of over 150,000 distinct CDR3 sequences listed, about 6% were seen once; the top ten hold roughly 4.8%. This clonotype originated in a girl under three years old with combined immunodeficiency, due to receive a stem cell transplant. The chain recombines TRBV5-1 with TRBJ2-7, with D hard to call. Source: PBMCs, taken before TCRalphabeta/CD19-depleted stem cell transplant. This CDR3 reads CASSDGPISYEQYF. The CDR3, as DNA: TGCGCCAGCAGCGATGGGCCGATCTCCTACGAGCAGTACTTC. Full variable domain (rest looked up from reference TRBV5-1 and TRBJ2-7): KAGVTQTPRYLIKTRGQQVTLSCSPISGHRSVSWYQQTPGQGLQFLFEYFSETQRNKGNFPGRFSGRQFSNSRSEMNVSTLELGDSALYLCASSDGPISYEQYFGPGTRLTVT.